The 9 T cell receptor beta chains in this list originate from one sample, sequenced in a study of cytomegalovirus exposure and HLA in healthy donors (dated by TCRdb to 2015 to 2018). The library came from the immunoSEQ multiplex PCR assay. For the multiplex PCR, a mixture combining 60 forward primers for TCR Vbeta segments and 13 reverse primers for TCR Jbeta segments was used. The clones in this table, taken by TCRdb from immuneACCESS, are in-frame only. Not every clone is retained; where verified, under half of the shortfall comes from an unresolved V gene, and the cause of the rest is unknown. In all, the sample holds 99,000 or so clones, and approximately 82% of those were seen once. The ten largest make up 7% to 10% of the sample. Material: PBMCs. These receptors all stem from a man between 35 and 55 years old in good health and CMV-seropositive.

The sample holds a few counts of this clone. CDR3 DNA: TGTGCCAGCAGCCTTAGCGGGGGCCCCCAAGGGGCCAACGTCCTGACTTTC. It codes for CASSLSGGPQGANVLTF. This chain joins TRBV7-2 and TRBJ2-6; 9 nucleotides agree with TRBD2. After removal of 5 bases from V and 4 bases from J, the junction contained 9 bases not matched to a gene. Germline assignment: CDR1 SGHTA and CDR2 FQGNSA. This CDR3 has 17 residues.

The chain employs TRBV4-2 and TRBJ1-5; TRBD1 is a possible D gene (6 bases). The CDR3 loop spans 14 amino acids. Per the germline V gene, CDR1 is LGHNA and CDR2 is YNFKEQ. V was pared by 5 bases and J by 4 bases, with 12 bases between. The CDR3 nucleotides are TGTGCCAGCAGCTGGGAAGGGGGTAATCAGCCCCAGCATTTT. Amino acid sequence: CASSWEGGNQPQHF.

This clone has a handful of counts. This chain connects TRBV7-9 to TRBJ2-3; TRBD2 aligns across 9 bases. V dropped 5 bases and J dropped 2; count of bases not matched to a gene: 14. The CDR3 runs to 18 residues. CDR1 SEHNR and CDR2 FQNEAQ come from the germline V gene (reference sequence). The CDR3 DNA follows: TGTGCCAGCAGCGACCCAGGGAAGAAGCGGGAGGTCACAGATACGCAGTATTTT. Translated, it gives CASSDPGKKREVTDTQYF.

This clone was observed once. This sequence joins TRBV27 and TRBJ1-2; TRBD1 is a possible D gene (5 bases). Germline CDR1 reads MNHEY; CDR2 reads SMNVEV (reference sequence). Trimming removed 2 bases at V and 7 bases at J, with 14 bases between. This CDR3 is built from 14 residues. As DNA, the CDR3 is TGTGCCAGCAGTTTAGGACGGACCGGGGGTGGCTACACCTTC. Translating it yields CASSLGRTGGGYTF.

Points on this clone: Different DNA sequences within this sample yield the same CDR3. V and J are TRBV7-2 and TRBJ2-7; D possibly corresponds to TRBD1 (6 bases). Per the germline V gene, CDR1 is SGHTA and CDR2 is FQGNSA. V was clipped by 1 base and J by 3 bases, with 7 bases between them. The CDR3 covers 13 residues. The CDR3 sequence: CASSLEGVYEQYF. In DNA form, the CDR3 reads TGTGCCAGCAGCTTAGAGGGGGTCTACGAGCAGTACTTC.

This chain joins TRBV30 and TRBJ2-5; unclear D gene. The V and J ends lost 5 bases and 2 bases respectively, with 3 bases between them. The CDR3 consists of 10 residues. Germline V gene lookup returns CDR1 GTSNPN and CDR2 SVGIG (reference sequence). The CDR3: CAWHQETQYF. In DNA form, the CDR3 reads TGTGCCTGGCATCAAGAGACCCAGTACTTC.

J is TRBJ2-3 and V is TRBV9; 7 bases fit TRBD2. CDR3 length equals 17 residues. Germline loops: CDR1 SGDLS, CDR2 YYNGEE. J gave up 4 bases and V 0 bases, and 11 bases lay outside the gene matches. The CDR3 DNA sequence: TGTGCCAGCAGCGTAGCGGGAGCGGGGATGGGGCCAGATACGCAGTATTTT. The encoded protein is CASSVAGAGMGPDTQYF.

This clone has a single count. This rearrangement joins TRBV15 to TRBJ2-7, with D tentatively TRBD1 (6 bases). Trimming pared 0 bases from V and 2 bases from J, leaving 11 bases between. The CDR3 extends over 15 amino acids. Germline lookup yields CDR1 LNHNV and CDR2 YYDKDF (reference sequence). As DNA, the CDR3 is TGTGCCACCAGCAGAGAGCAGGGGTCCACCTACGAGCAGTACTTC. It is translated as CATSREQGSTYEQYF.

The J gene is TRBJ2-1, the V gene TRBV27; no reliable D call. V was clipped by 4 bases and J by 1 base, with 11 bases between them. The length of the CDR3 is 15 residues. Germline V gives CDR1 MNHEY, CDR2 SMNVEV (reference sequence). CDR3 nucleotide sequence: TGTGCCAGCAGTTCCGCGAGAGTTTCCTACAATGAGCAGTTCTTC. This codes for CASSSARVSYNEQFF.